One sample yielded the 17 T cell receptor beta chains listed below, sequenced in a study of blood T cell repertoires in COVID-19. The repertoire was sequenced with immunoSEQ multiplex PCR; TCRdb's copy has only in-frame clones and lacks some. In the table there are approximately 200,000 clones, 65% to 90% of which are singletons. The source material was peripheral blood. The receptors derive from a man in his fifties with acute or convalescent COVID-19.

This chain connects TRBV3-1 (or the pseudogene TRBV3-2) to TRBJ2-1, with no clear D. The CDR3 totals 13 residues. The ends were cut back, 4 bases at V and 7 bases at J, with 11 bases in the middle. The germline V gene has CDR1 LGHDT and CDR2 YNNKEL (reference sequence). CDR3 protein: CASSPRYGNEQFF. CDR3 DNA: TGTGCCAGCAGCCCCAGGTACGGTAATGAGCAGTTCTTC.

This chain joins TRBV5-1 and TRBJ1-5; D perhaps matches TRBD1 (5 bases). V gave up 2 bases and J gave up 5 bases, with 8 bases separating them. The CDR3 length is 13 residues. Germline lookup yields CDR1 SGHRS and CDR2 YFSETQ. Written as DNA, the CDR3 is TGCGCCAGCAGCTTTCTAGGGGATCAGCCCCAGCATTTT. This encodes CASSFLGDQPQHF.

The rearrangement uses TRBV7-9 and TRBJ1-2, with 7 bases fitting TRBD1. The length of the CDR3 is 13 residues. V lost 5 bases, J lost 4 bases, and 4 bases stayed unmatched. Germline V lookup: CDR1 SEHNR, CDR2 FQNEAQ (reference sequence). CDR3 loop: CASSPGQVYGYTF. The CDR3 nucleotides read TGTGCCAGCAGCCCCGGACAGGTCTATGGCTACACCTTC.

The chain recombines TRBV11-2 with TRBJ1-2; D is possibly TRBD1 (5 bases). V was shortened by 3 bases and J by 0 bases, with 17 bases between the two germline ends. This CDR3 contains 17 residues. The germline gives CDR1 SGHAT, CDR2 FQNNGV. CDR3 coding DNA: TGTGCCAGCAGCTTCGGGCGGGGCGGGTTCACTAACTATGGCTACACCTTC. It specifies CASSFGRGGFTNYGYTF.

J is TRBJ1-1 and V is TRBV10-3; 10 bases fit TRBD1. The CDR3 length is 13 residues. Looked up from germline, CDR1 is ENHRY and CDR2 is SYGVKD. The J segment lost 5 bases and the V segment lost 8 bases, leaving 5 bases of the junction unmatched. DNA of the CDR3: TGTGCCATCCTCGGGACAGGGGAAACTGAAGCTTTCTTT. Its translation: CAILGTGETEAFF.

The chain links TRBV27 to TRBJ2-7; unclear D gene. V lost 3 bases to trimming and J lost 0 bases, with 12 bases between them. CDR3 length: 15 residues. Germline CDR1 reads MNHEY; CDR2 reads SMNVEV (reference sequence). The CDR3 spells CASSLMWASSYEQYF. The DNA for the CDR3 is TGTGCCAGCAGTTTGATGTGGGCGAGCTCCTACGAGCAGTACTTC.

The chain links TRBV14 to TRBJ1-6; tentatively, D is TRBD1 (6 bases). The CDR3 has 14 amino acids. The germline V and J ends were trimmed by 5 bases and 7 bases, with 12 bases remaining between them. Germline V gives CDR1 SGHDN, CDR2 FVKESK. CDR3 sequence (DNA): TGTGCCAGCAGCTCGGTCAGGGGCAATTCACCCCTCCACTTT. It specifies CASSSVRGNSPLHF.

The rearrangement joins TRBV6-5 to TRBJ2-5, with 7 bases fitting TRBD1. Germline V gene sequence: CDR1 MNHEY, CDR2 SVGAGI. The CDR3 covers 15 residues. The junction had 12 bases not matched to a gene; V was cut back by 6 bases and J by 5 bases. CDR3 sequence (DNA): TGTGCCAGCAGCAGAGAAAACAGGGGCGGGGAGACCCAGTACTTC. It is translated as CASSRENRGGETQYF.

The rearrangement links TRBV4-1 to TRBJ2-2, with 8 positions matching TRBD1. Per the germline V gene, CDR1 is MGHRA and CDR2 is YSYEKL. The V gene end was trimmed by 0 bases and the J gene end by 6 bases; junction bases not matched to a gene: 9. This CDR3 contains 17 residues. The CDR3 loop reads CASSQEVQDRVAGELFF. The CDR3 coding sequence is TGCGCCAGCAGCCAAGAAGTACAGGACAGGGTAGCCGGGGAGCTGTTTTTT.

This clone was counted a single time. The rearrangement links TRBV7-9 to TRBJ2-1; D gene uncertain. CDR1 is SEHNR and CDR2 is FQNEAQ in the germline V gene (reference sequence). V was clipped by 3 bases and J by 5 bases, with 11 bases between them. The CDR3 spans 14 residues. CDR3 sequence reads: CASSFGSTDNEQFF. The CDR3 DNA reads as TGTGCCAGCAGCTTTGGTTCCACGGACAATGAGCAGTTCTTC.

The chain carries TRBV7-9 and TRBJ2-5, with 7 bases lining up with TRBD1. Germline V gene data show CDR1 as SEHNR and CDR2 as FQNEAQ (reference sequence). V lost 5 bases and J lost 5; bases outside the gene matches: 8. The CDR3 sequence is 14 residues long. CDR3 sequence (DNA): TGTGCCAGCAGCACCCGGGGCAGGGGGGAGACCCAGTACTTC. Protein: CASSTRGRGETQYF.

The chain combines TRBV14 with TRBJ1-1; D not resolved. The germline CDR1 and CDR2 sequences are SGHDN and FVKESK. The CDR3 covers 18 residues. V was pared by 8 bases and J by 0 bases, with 25 bases between. The CDR3 here is CASRQHSPGVLMNTEAFF. In nucleotides, the CDR3 is TGTGCCAGCCGTCAACACTCCCCGGGAGTCTTGATGAACACTGAAGCTTTCTTT.

The chain carries TRBV5-1 and TRBJ2-5; possibly TRBD1 for D (7 bases). Looked up from germline, CDR1 is SGHRS and CDR2 is YFSETQ. The CDR3 length is 17 residues. The V gene lost 3 bases and the J gene lost 2 bases, with 20 bases spanning the gap. CDR3 loop: CASSSTVAGQQQETQYF. In DNA, the CDR3 is TGCGCCAGCAGCTCGACCGTTGCGGGACAGCAACAAGAGACCCAGTACTTC.

This clone was detected only once. This chain links TRBV5-1 with TRBJ2-5; TRBD1 agrees at 7 bases. The germline V gene encodes CDR1 SGHRS and CDR2 YFSETQ. This CDR3 is 15 amino acids long. Losses at the gene ends were 6 bases for V and 3 bases for J; bases not matched to a gene: 11. CDR3 protein: CASTTGTAEEETQYF. The CDR3 bases are TGCGCCAGCACAACCGGGACAGCGGAGGAAGAGACCCAGTACTTC.

Points on this clone: Other DNA sequences from this sample encode an identical CDR3 as well. The V gene is TRBV3-1 (or the pseudogene TRBV3-2), the J gene TRBJ1-3; D remains ambiguous. Trimming pared 0 bases from V and 0 bases from J, leaving 6 bases between. CDR3 length: 15 amino acids. From germline, CDR1 is LGHDT and CDR2 YNNKEL (reference sequence). The CDR3 DNA reads as TGTGCCAGCAGCCAAGATCCTAGCTCTGGAAACACCATATATTTT. As protein: CASSQDPSSGNTIYF.

This clone has a single count. The chain joins TRBV5-1 to TRBJ2-7; possibly TRBD1 for D (6 bases). The germline V gene encodes CDR1 SGHRS and CDR2 YFSETQ. CDR3 length: 14 residues. The V and J ends lost 4 bases and 0 bases respectively, with 11 bases between them. CDR3 sequence reads: CASSPQGSSYEQYF. DNA of the CDR3: TGCGCCAGCAGCCCACAGGGTTCCTCCTACGAGCAGTACTTC.

The V and J genes are TRBV6-4 and TRBJ2-3; possible D gene TRBD2, 7 bases. Germline V gene sequence: CDR1 MRHNA, CDR2 SNTAGT. The CDR3 consists of 16 residues. The V gene lost 3 bases and the J gene lost 4 bases, with 17 bases spanning the gap. The CDR3 DNA reads TGTGCCAGCAGTGAACAAGGCAGGGGAGGGGCAGATACGCAGTATTTT. Translated: CASSEQGRGGADTQYF.